The 12 T cell receptor beta chains listed next were all sequenced from one sample in a study of blood T cell repertoires in COVID-19. The data were produced by immunoSEQ multiplex PCR, yet TCRdb's version contains in-frame clones alone and is incomplete. The sample lists about 80,000 clones; 65% to 85% were seen once. Material: peripheral blood. The receptors here all came from a man aged 70-80 years with active or convalescent COVID-19.

This chain connects TRBV19 to TRBJ1-4, with 8 bases aligning to TRBD1. Trimming at V came to 8 bases and at J to 4 bases, leaving 12 bases not matched to a gene. The CDR3 extends over 16 amino acids. CDR1 is LNHDA, CDR2 SQIVND, per germline (reference sequence). The CDR3 region is CASRRAPTGVNEKLFF. DNA of the CDR3: TGTGCCAGTCGCCGAGCCCCGACAGGGGTTAATGAAAAACTGTTTTTT.

The chain is built from TRBV18 and TRBJ2-7, with 8 bases identical to TRBD2. The V segment lost 3 bases and the J segment 6 bases; nucleotides outside the gene matches: 4. The CDR3 length is 13 residues. CDR1 and CDR2 from the germline V gene are KGHSH and LQKENI. In nucleotides, the CDR3 is TGTGCCAGCTCACCCGGGGGGGGACCCGAGCAGTACTTC. Translating it yields CASSPGGGPEQYF.

J is TRBJ1-3 and V is TRBV6-5; TRBD1 is a possible D gene (5 bases). Trimming pared 7 bases from V and 3 bases from J, leaving 13 bases between. Germline V gene data show CDR1 as MNHEY and CDR2 as SVGAGI. The CDR3 spans 14 residues. The CDR3: CASTRGGSGNTIYF. DNA of the CDR3: TGTGCCAGCACCCGGGGGGGTAGTGGAAACACCATATATTTT.

The chain carries TRBV7-9 and TRBJ2-7; possibly TRBD1 for D (6 bases). The CDR3 has 15 residues. The V gene lost 5 bases and the J gene lost 3 bases, with 17 bases spanning the gap. Germline CDR1 is SEHNR and CDR2 is FQNEAQ (reference sequence). CDR3 nucleotides: TGTGCCAGCAGCCCCCTGGGGCAGGGGAACTACGAGCAGTACTTC. Its translation: CASSPLGQGNYEQYF.

V is TRBV6-6 and J is TRBJ2-1; 8 bases are a match to TRBD1. The CDR3 sequence is 16 residues long. CDR1 MNHNY and CDR2 SVGAGI come from the germline V gene (reference sequence). The V segment lost 4 bases and the J segment 5 bases; nucleotides outside the gene matches: 10. The CDR3: CASSSQGVRPDNEQFF. The CDR3 coding sequence is TGTGCCAGCAGTTCACAGGGGGTGCGGCCGGACAATGAGCAGTTCTTC.

The gene calls are TRBV6-5 and TRBJ2-5; 10 bases map to TRBD1. CDR3 length: 15 amino acids. Germline loops: CDR1 MNHEY, CDR2 SVGAGI. The V and J ends lost 5 bases and 4 bases, in that order; junction bases with no gene match: 7. CDR3 in amino acids: CASSPRQGAPETQYF. The CDR3 DNA is TGTGCCAGCAGTCCCCGACAGGGGGCCCCAGAGACCCAGTACTTC.

This clone was detected a few times. The chain joins TRBV5-4 to TRBJ1-1; maybe TRBD1 (6 bases). The CDR3 runs to 15 residues. In germline, CDR1 is SGHNT, CDR2 YYREEE (reference sequence). With 0 bases removed from V and 2 bases from J, the gap between germline ends came to 11 bases. CDR3 in DNA: TGTGCCAGCAGCTTGGCAGGGGCCCTCAACACTGAAGCTTTCTTT. Amino acids: CASSLAGALNTEAFF.

J is TRBJ2-4 and V is TRBV28; 8 bases fit TRBD2. Per the germline V gene, CDR1 is MDHEN and CDR2 is SYDVKM. CDR3 size: 15 residues. The J segment lost 4 bases and the V segment lost 4 bases, leaving 6 bases of the junction unmatched. The chain's CDR3 is CASSWGGGRKNIQYF. The CDR3 nucleotides are TGTGCCAGCAGTTGGGGCGGGGGGCGGAAAAACATTCAGTACTTC. The full variable domain, in which reference TRBV28 and TRBJ2-4 provide the parts outside the CDR3, is DVKVTQSSRYLVKRTGEKVFLECVQDMDHENMFWYRQDPGLGLRLIYFSYDVKMKEKGDIPEGYSVSREKKERFSLILESASTNQTSMYLCASSWGGGRKNIQYFGAGTRLSVL.

The chain joins TRBV6-5 to TRBJ1-4; D possibly corresponds to TRBD1 (5 bases). CDR1 MNHEY and CDR2 SVGAGI come from the germline V gene. The V gene lost 4 bases and the J gene lost 8 bases, with 14 bases spanning the gap. The CDR3 covers 14 residues. As DNA, the CDR3 is TGTGCCAGCAGTTGGGGCAGGGCTCGGGAAAAACTGTTTTTT. Translated: CASSWGRAREKLFF.

The table lists this clone with a few counts. CDR3 sequence reads: CATSRDKSPYEQYF. For the CDR3, the DNA is TGTGCCACCAGCAGAGATAAGAGCCCCTACGAGCAGTACTTC. The chain couples TRBV15 to TRBJ2-7; D unclear. The CDR3 is made up of 14 amino acids. V lost 0 bases, J lost 2 bases, and 8 bases lay in between. Germline V CDR1 and CDR2: LNHNV, YYDKDF (reference sequence).

This chain uses TRBV19 with TRBJ2-3; TRBD1 agrees at 7 bases. V was clipped by 4 bases and J by 0 bases; unmatched bases: 1. This CDR3 has 14 amino acids. Looked up from germline, CDR1 is LNHDA and CDR2 is SQIVND (reference sequence). The CDR3, as DNA: TGTGCCAGTAGTACGGACAGGAGCACAGATACGCAGTATTTT. It codes for CASSTDRSTDTQYF.

The chain carries TRBV15 and TRBJ2-5; D remains ambiguous. The CDR3 totals 15 residues. Germline lookup yields CDR1 LNHNV and CDR2 YYDKDF (reference sequence). V lost 0 bases and J 2 bases, leaving 10 bases between the germline ends. CDR3 region: CATSRERRLQETQYF. CDR3 bases: TGTGCCACCAGCAGAGAGAGGAGACTGCAAGAGACCCAGTACTTC. Full variable domain (remainder filled in from reference TRBV15 and TRBJ2-5): DAMVIQNPRYQVTQFGKPVTLSCSQTLNHNVMYWYQQKSSQAPKLLFHYYDKDFNNEADTPDNFQSRRPNTSFCFLDIRSPGLGDTAMYLCATSRERRLQETQYFGPGTRLLVL.